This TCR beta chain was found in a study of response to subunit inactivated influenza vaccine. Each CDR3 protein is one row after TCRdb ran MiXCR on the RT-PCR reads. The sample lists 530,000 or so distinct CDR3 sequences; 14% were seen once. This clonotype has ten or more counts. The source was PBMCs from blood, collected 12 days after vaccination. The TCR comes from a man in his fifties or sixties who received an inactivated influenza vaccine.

The CDR3 DNA follows: TGTGCCAGCATGACAGGGACTAACTATGGCTACACCTTC. Residues: CASMTGTNYGYTF. This chain uses TRBV12-3 or TRBV12-4 with TRBJ1-2, with 7 bases fitting TRBD1. The CDR3 spans 13 residues. Losses at the gene ends were 7 bases for V and 0 bases for J; bases not matched to a gene: 2.